The 32 T cell receptor beta chains listed next were all sequenced from one sample in a study of cytomegalovirus exposure and HLA in healthy donors. The primer mix had 60 Vbeta and 13 Jbeta primers. TCRdb's table, derived via immunoSEQ multiplex PCR, lists solely in-frame clones and lacks some. The sample contains 130,000 to 150,000 clones, about four fifths of which appear only once. Sequencing was performed on PBMCs. The origin of the receptors is a woman in her thirties or forties in good health and CMV-seropositive.

The genes are TRBV7-2 and TRBJ2-3; the D is unclear. The CDR3 is made up of 14 amino acids. Germline CDR1 is SGHTA and CDR2 is FQGNSA. Trimming left V 4 bases short and J 6 bases short, with 14 bases between. The CDR3 DNA reads TGTGCCAGCAGCTCCGGCCCAACGAGGGATACGCAGTATTTT. It encodes CASSSGPTRDTQYF. Together with reference TRBV7-2 and TRBJ2-3, the CDR3 gives the full variable domain: GAGVSQSPSNKVTEKGKDVELRCDPISGHTALYWYRQSLGQGLEFLIYFQGNSAPDKSGLPSDRFSAERTGGSVSTLTIQRTQQEDSAVYLCASSSGPTRDTQYFGPGTRLTVL.

The chain is built from TRBV11-3 and TRBJ2-1; tentative D call: TRBD2 (6 bases). Trimming took off 0 bases at V and 6 bases at J, with 15 bases between the two ends. The V gene's germline CDR1 is SGHNT and CDR2 YENEEA. This CDR3 comprises 16 residues. DNA of the CDR3: TGTGCCAGCAGCTTAGATTCGAAGGCCGGGGGCAATGAGCAGTTCTTC. It codes for CASSLDSKAGGNEQFF.

The CDR3 DNA follows: TGTGCCAGCAGCTTAGCCGACAGTGCCCAGCATTTT. As protein: CASSLADSAQHF. The rearrangement joins TRBV7-9 to TRBJ1-5, with D maybe TRBD1 (5 bases). Per the germline V gene, CDR1 is SEHNR and CDR2 is FQNEAQ (reference sequence). Trimming left V 0 bases short and J 11 bases short, with 8 bases between. This CDR3 region has 12 residues.

This chain joins TRBV19 and TRBJ1-3, with a weak D call TRBD1 (5 bases). V was shortened by 7 bases and J by 0 bases, with 13 bases between the two germline ends. This CDR3 has 15 amino acids. CDR1 and CDR2 from the germline V gene are LNHDA and SQIVND (reference sequence). The CDR3 loop is CASNPWDSSGNTIYF. CDR3 sequence (DNA): TGTGCCAGTAACCCGTGGGACTCCTCTGGAAACACCATATATTTT.

The chain links TRBV9 to TRBJ2-6, with TRBD1 identical over 7 bases. Trimming at V came to 5 bases and at J to 0 bases, leaving 11 bases not matched to a gene. Germline CDR1 is SGDLS and CDR2 is YYNGEE. This CDR3 has 18 residues. The CDR3, as DNA: TGTGCCAGCAGGGCTAACAGGGGCCGCGACTCTGGGGCCAACGTCCTGACTTTC. Its translation is CASRANRGRDSGANVLTF.

V and J are TRBV23-1 and TRBJ1-5; 10 nucleotides align to TRBD1. TRBV23-1 is marked as an open reading frame, function uncertain. V shed 0 bases and J 2 bases; nucleotides not matched to a gene: 7. The CDR3 runs 18 residues. The CDR3 DNA is TGCGCCAGCAGTCAATCGGGACAGGGGTTGGAGGGCAATCAGCCCCAGCATTTT. Translating it yields CASSQSGQGLEGNQPQHF.

V usage is TRBV2 and J usage is TRBJ2-3; TRBD2 matches 8 bases. The V segment lost 10 bases and the J segment 1 base; nucleotides outside the gene matches: 10. The germline CDR1 and CDR2 sequences are SNHLY and FYNNEI. The length of the CDR3 is 15 residues. The CDR3: CATSPGAGGTDTQYF. The CDR3, as DNA: TGTGCCACCTCCCCCGGAGCGGGGGGCACAGATACGCAGTATTTT.

This clone was seen more than once but under ten times. V is TRBV4-3 and J is TRBJ1-5; maybe TRBD1 (5 bases). The CDR3 consists of 17 residues. From germline, CDR1 is LGHNA and CDR2 YSLEER. Trimming stripped 0 bases from V and 4 bases from J, with 16 bases between. CDR3 bases: TGCGCCAGCAGCCAAGAGTGGGGGAGGGCGGGGAATCAGCCCCAGCATTTT. Its protein product is CASSQEWGRAGNQPQHF.

The chain recombines TRBV4-3 with TRBJ1-5, with TRBD1 as a possible D gene (6 bases). Germline V gene sequence: CDR1 LGHNA, CDR2 YSLEER. The CDR3 runs 14 residues. V was cut by 2 bases and J by 4 bases, with 9 bases left in between. The CDR3 loop is CASSQHTGNQPQHF. DNA of the CDR3: TGCGCCAGCAGCCAACACACAGGGAATCAGCCCCAGCATTTT.

This sequence joins TRBV9 and TRBJ1-2; perhaps TRBD1 as D (5 bases). The CDR3 loop spans 14 amino acids. CDR1 SGDLS and CDR2 YYNGEE come from the germline V gene. V was pared by 0 bases and J by 7 bases, with 13 bases between. DNA for the CDR3: TGTGCCAGCAGCGTAGATGGGGGGGTGTCTGGCTACACCTTC. This encodes CASSVDGGVSGYTF.

The chain has TRBV18 and TRBJ1-6, with 10 positions matching TRBD1. CDR3 length equals 17 residues. V was pared by 4 bases and J by 11 bases, with 14 bases of the junction left unmatched. CDR1 KGHSH and CDR2 LQKENI come from the germline V gene. This CDR3 is CASSLNTVGTGATPLHF. CDR3 bases: TGTGCCAGCTCACTCAATACTGTCGGGACAGGGGCGACACCCCTCCACTTT.

CDR3 residues: CASSEASQANEQFF. DNA for the CDR3: TGTGCCAGCAGTGAAGCTTCACAGGCCAATGAGCAGTTCTTC. The chain employs TRBV2 and TRBJ2-1; D possibly corresponds to TRBD1 (5 bases). Per germline, CDR1 SNHLY and CDR2 FYNNEI. Trimming left V 0 bases short and J 6 bases short, with 9 bases between. CDR3 size: 14 residues. Supplemented by reference TRBV2 and TRBJ2-1, the full variable domain reads EPEVTQTPSHQVTQMGQEVILRCVPISNHLYFYWYRQILGQKVEFLVSFYNNEISEKSEIFDDQFSVERPDGSNFTLKIRSTKLEDSAMYFCASSEASQANEQFFGPGTRLTVL.

This chain uses TRBV5-6 with TRBJ2-1, with TRBD2 as a possible D gene (6 bases). Trimming stripped 0 bases from V and 4 bases from J, with 8 bases between. This CDR3 has 14 amino acids. The germline CDR1 and CDR2 sequences are SGHDT and YYEEEE. This chain's CDR3 is CASSLVGTYNEQFF. The DNA of the CDR3 is TGTGCCAGCAGCTTGGTCGGGACTTACAATGAGCAGTTCTTC.

The chain uses TRBV11-2 and TRBJ2-2; 10 bases map to TRBD1. V gave up 5 bases and J gave up 6 bases; unmatched junction bases: 9. This CDR3 is 16 amino acids long. CDR1 SGHAT and CDR2 FQNNGV come from the germline V gene. CDR3 loop: CASSRDRGFRSGELFF. The CDR3 coding sequence is TGTGCCAGCAGCCGGGACAGGGGTTTTCGTTCCGGGGAGCTGTTTTTT.

This sequence joins TRBV7-9 and TRBJ2-5; D not resolved. V was pared by 2 bases and J by 2 bases, with 6 bases between. Germline CDR1 is SEHNR and CDR2 is FQNEAQ (reference sequence). CDR3 length equals 13 residues. In DNA, the CDR3 is TGTGCCAGCAGCTTAACAGTGCAAGAGACCCAGTACTTC. Protein product: CASSLTVQETQYF.

In regard to this clone: The same CDR3 is also encoded by other DNA sequences in this sample. The CDR3 DNA reads TGTGCCAGCAGCGTAGGTACAGTCCAAGAGACCCAGTACTTC. Protein sequence: CASSVGTVQETQYF. V is TRBV9 and J is TRBJ2-5; D ambiguous. CDR1 SGDLS and CDR2 YYNGEE come from the germline V gene. This CDR3 has 14 amino acids. V lost 0 bases, J lost 1 base, and 7 bases lay in between.

This chain uses TRBV7-2 with TRBJ1-2, with D hard to call. Trimming took 1 base from V and 8 from J, leaving 11 bases between them. The CDR3 contains 13 residues. Germline CDR1 reads SGHTA; CDR2 reads FQGNSA. The CDR3, as DNA: TGTGCCAGCAGCTTAGGCAGTCGGGAAGGCTACACCTTC. Translated: CASSLGSREGYTF.

The CDR3 loop is CASSLVHRDYEQYF. DNA of the CDR3: TGTGCCAGCAGCTTAGTTCACAGGGACTACGAGCAGTACTTC. The genes are TRBV7-2 and TRBJ2-7, with D possibly being TRBD1 (6 bases). Germline loops: CDR1 SGHTA, CDR2 FQGNSA. The CDR3 consists of 14 residues. The V gene lost 1 base and the J gene lost 3 bases, with 10 bases spanning the gap.

The chain uses TRBV5-1 and TRBJ1-2, with a tentative D call TRBD1 (6 bases). Germline lookup yields CDR1 SGHRS and CDR2 YFSETQ. There are 14 residues in the CDR3. Trimming took 0 bases from V and 8 from J, leaving 14 bases between them. The CDR3 loop reads CASSLEAGARGYTF. CDR3 nucleotides: TGCGCCAGCAGCTTGGAGGCGGGGGCAAGGGGCTACACCTTC. Based on the CDR3 plus reference TRBV5-1 and TRBJ1-2, the full variable domain is KAGVTQTPRYLIKTRGQQVTLSCSPISGHRSVSWYQQTPGQGLQFLFEYFSETQRNKGNFPGRFSGRQFSNSRSEMNVSTLELGDSALYLCASSLEAGARGYTFGSGTRLTVV.

The chain links TRBV6-1 to TRBJ2-7; possible D gene TRBD2, 6 bases. CDR1 MNHNS and CDR2 SASEGT come from the germline V gene. The CDR3 contains 12 residues. V was clipped by 7 bases and J by 4 bases, with 11 bases between them. CDR3 region: CASTGVWYEQYF. The DNA for the CDR3 is TGTGCCAGCACGGGAGTTTGGTACGAGCAGTACTTC.

The rearrangement links TRBV2 to TRBJ1-1; TRBD1 is a possible D gene (5 bases). The germline CDR1 and CDR2 sequences are SNHLY and FYNNEI. This CDR3 contains 12 residues. V lost 8 bases and J lost 2, with 9 bases in between. The CDR3: CASRQSNTEAFF. The CDR3 DNA reads as TGTGCCAGCCGACAGTCCAACACTGAAGCTTTCTTT.

The chain has TRBV28 and TRBJ2-2, with a tentative D call TRBD2 (5 bases). Germline CDR1 MDHEN, CDR2 SYDVKM. This CDR3 spans 14 amino acids. The V gene lost 3 bases and the J gene lost 6 bases, with 11 bases spanning the gap. In DNA, the CDR3 is TGTGCCAGCAGTTTTATCGAAGCGGCCGGGGAGCTGTTTTTT. Residues: CASSFIEAAGELFF. Combining the CDR3 with reference TRBV28 and TRBJ2-2 gives the whole variable domain DVKVTQSSRYLVKRTGEKVFLECVQDMDHENMFWYRQDPGLGLRLIYFSYDVKMKEKGDIPEGYSVSREKKERFSLILESASTNQTSMYLCASSFIEAAGELFFGEGSRLTVL.

The chain carries TRBV18 and TRBJ1-2; maybe TRBD1 (5 bases). V shed 3 bases and J shed 6 bases, with 20 bases lying between them. Germline V gene lookup returns CDR1 KGHSH and CDR2 LQKENI. The CDR3 sequence is 16 residues long. The chain's CDR3 is CASSPRDFLSEDGYTF. CDR3 in DNA: TGTGCCAGCTCACCGCGGGACTTCCTATCCGAGGATGGCTACACCTTC. Variable domain in full (rest from reference TRBV18 and TRBJ1-2): NAGVMQNPRHLVRRRGQEARLRCSPMKGHSHVYWYRQLPEEGLKFMVYLQKENIIDESGMPKERFSAEFPKEGPSILRIQQVVRGDSAAYFCASSPRDFLSEDGYTFGSGTRLTVV.

The chain has TRBV27 and TRBJ2-7; TRBD1 aligns across 8 bases. The CDR3 extends over 14 amino acids. The V gene end was trimmed by 6 bases and the J gene end by 2 bases; junction bases not matched to a gene: 6. The germline V gene encodes CDR1 MNHEY and CDR2 SMNVEV (reference sequence). The CDR3, as DNA: TGTGCCAGCAGGAGACAGGGGAAGACCTACGAGCAGTACTTC. It yields the protein CASRRQGKTYEQYF.

This clone was recorded only once. V usage is TRBV29-1 and J usage is TRBJ2-3; D is unclear. Trimming cost V 4 bases and J 2 bases, with 4 bases left between them. This CDR3 contains 11 residues. Germline CDR1 and CDR2: SQVTM and ANQGSEA. The CDR3 reads CSVAYTDTQYF. CDR3 in DNA: TGCAGCGTTGCCTACACAGATACGCAGTATTTT.

The rearrangement uses TRBV30 and TRBJ1-5; no clear D gene. The germline V and J ends were trimmed by 1 base and 0 bases, with 13 bases remaining between them. The germline V gene encodes CDR1 GTSNPN and CDR2 SVGIG (reference sequence). The CDR3 is 16 amino acids. The CDR3 DNA is TGTGCCTGGAGTGCCGAAGGAGGGCTTAGCAATCAGCCCCAGCATTTT. Protein sequence: CAWSAEGGLSNQPQHF. Full variable domain (rest looked up from reference TRBV30 and TRBJ1-5): SQTIHQWPATLVQPVGSPLSLECTVEGTSNPNLYWYRQAAGRGLQLLFYSVGIGQISSEVPQNLSASRPQDRQFILSSKKLLLSDSGFYLCAWSAEGGLSNQPQHFGDGTRLSIL.

This chain joins TRBV5-4 and TRBJ2-5; D gene uncertain. This CDR3 has 12 residues. Trimming took off 1 base at V and 4 bases at J, with 5 bases between the two ends. The V gene's germline CDR1 is SGHNT and CDR2 YYREEE (reference sequence). The CDR3, as DNA: TGTGCCAGCAGCTTGAGGAGAGAGACCCAGTACTTC. Encoded protein: CASSLRRETQYF.

The gene calls are TRBV6-1 and TRBJ1-3, with unresolved D. The CDR3 covers 11 residues. Germline V CDR1 and CDR2: MNHNS, SASEGT. Trimming cost V 8 bases and J 1 base, with 3 bases left between them. CDR3 bases: TGTGCCAGCTTATCTGGAAACACCATATATTTT. Translation: CASLSGNTIYF.

The chain couples TRBV7-2 to TRBJ2-1; 12 nucleotides align to TRBD2. This CDR3 region has 17 residues. Germline assignment: CDR1 SGHTA and CDR2 FQGNSA. Trimming at V came to 4 bases and at J to 6 bases, leaving 10 bases not matched to a gene. The CDR3 loop is CASSSPIGLAGPNEQFF. The CDR3, as DNA: TGTGCCAGCAGCTCACCAATTGGACTAGCGGGACCCAATGAGCAGTTCTTC. The entire variable domain, with the rest obtained from reference TRBV7-2 and TRBJ2-1, is as follows: GAGVSQSPSNKVTEKGKDVELRCDPISGHTALYWYRQSLGQGLEFLIYFQGNSAPDKSGLPSDRFSAERTGGSVSTLTIQRTQQEDSAVYLCASSSPIGLAGPNEQFFGPGTRLTVL.

The chain has TRBV6-6 and TRBJ2-3; the D is unclear. The CDR3 sequence is 13 residues long. V was shortened by 4 bases and J by 2 bases, with 7 bases between the two germline ends. CDR1 is MNHNY and CDR2 is SVGAGI in the germline V gene (reference sequence). DNA for the CDR3: TGTGCCAGCAGTTTCCGGGTCACAGATACGCAGTATTTT. Protein product: CASSFRVTDTQYF.

J is TRBJ2-5 and V is TRBV27, with TRBD2 identical over 7 bases. The last part of the DNA fits TRBJ2-7 better; the J call may be wrong. Germline CDR1 and CDR2: MNHEY and SMNVEV (reference sequence). The CDR3 covers 15 residues. The CDR3 region has the DNA TGTGCCAGCAGTTTACGGGGGGAAGTGTCCTACGAGCAGTACTTC. This gives the protein CASSLRGEVSYEQYF.

The rearrangement uses TRBV9 and TRBJ1-2; D unclear. V was trimmed by 0 bases and J by 4 bases, leaving 13 bases between them. Germline CDR1 and CDR2: SGDLS and YYNGEE. The CDR3 contains 15 residues. The CDR3 protein is CASSVVARFGYGYTF. CDR3 nucleotides: TGTGCCAGCAGCGTAGTTGCCAGGTTCGGCTATGGCTACACCTTC.